The clone carrying this T cell receptor beta chain was observed a few times. RNA, at about 0.5 to 1 ug, was reverse transcribed with random hexamers. The CDR3 of TCR beta was amplified by immunoSEQ multiplex PCR across 54 Vbeta and 13 Jbeta. TCRdb recomputed calls from the immunoSEQ multiplex PCR reads with MiXCR, one row per CDR3 protein. The sample contains about 210,000 distinct CDR3 sequences, approximately 94% of which appear only once. This specimen comes from a study of CD8 T cells in Susac syndrome. Trimming removed 0 bases at V and 4 bases at J, with 0 bases between. The V gene's germline CDR1 is SGHDT and CDR2 YYEEEE. This CDR3 region has 11 residues.

This TCR was sampled from a human donor with Susac syndrome. The sample consisted of CD4+ T cells from PBMCs. The chain combines TRBV5-6 with TRBJ2-3; no reliable D call. The CDR3 loop reads CASSLADTQYF. DNA for the CDR3: TGTGCCAGCAGCTTGGCAGATACGCAGTATTTT.